One TCR beta chain is described in this entry. Antigen unknown. This clone may be a read error of a much larger clone one base away. Alongside a J-beta primer mix, a sample-barcoded 5' primer served in a second PCR lasting about 7 to 11 cycles. Using its own MiXCR run on the 5' RACE reads, TCRdb lists one record per CDR3 protein. The table has around 990,000 distinct CDR3 sequences, almost 25% seen once. This entry is derived from a study of blood T cells in healthy people across ages. Whole-study findings and limits: Researchers said unsorted PBMCs prevented a conclusive naive versus antigen-experienced comparison. A roughly linear fall in TCR beta diversity per million T cells was seen with increasing age.

The same data also went into a second study, on T cells of mothers and their children. This second study says: Donation was provided by three healthy Caucasian mothers along with their six children. Comparable shaping of TCR recombination output by thymic selection was observed in related and unrelated pairs.

Material: blood. This TCR was sampled from a girl under 10 years old in good health.

The DNA for the CDR3 is TGTGCCAGCAGTTTGCATGAGCAGTTCTTC. It encodes CASSLHEQFF. The chain links TRBV12-3 or TRBV12-4 to TRBJ2-1; no clear D gene. Trimming removed 3 bases at V and 8 bases at J, with 2 bases between. The CDR3 consists of 10 residues.